Each of the 21 T cell receptor beta chains below was sequenced from the same sample in a study of response to subunit inactivated influenza vaccine. TCRdb passed the RT-PCR reads through MiXCR, listing each CDR3 protein once. The sample has about 300,000 distinct CDR3 sequences, 20% to 25% seen once. This material consisted of PBMCs from blood, taken around 22 months after vaccination. The receptor source for this set is a man aged 50-75 years who received an inactivated influenza vaccine.

CDR3 residues: CASSLDPGSGNYGYTF. The CDR3 DNA reads TGCGCCAGCAGCTTGGATCCCGGCAGCGGTAACTATGGCTACACCTTC. This chain joins TRBV5-1 and TRBJ1-2, with unresolved D. The germline gives CDR1 SGHRS, CDR2 YFSETQ. V gave up 0 bases and J gave up 1 base, with 13 bases separating them. The CDR3 runs 16 residues.

The chain carries TRBV6-1 and TRBJ1-4, with TRBD1 matching over 7 bases. The junction had 1 base not matched to a gene; V was cut back by 6 bases and J by 0 bases. Germline V gives CDR1 MNHNS, CDR2 SASEGT. There are 14 residues in the CDR3. This CDR3 is CASRTGPTNEKLFF. In DNA form, the CDR3 reads TGTGCCAGCAGGACAGGGCCAACTAATGAAAAACTGTTTTTT.

This clonotype was seen only a few times. The chain uses TRBV27 and TRBJ1-2; the match to TRBD1 covers 7 bases. This CDR3 has 15 residues. The V gene end was trimmed by 6 bases and the J gene end by 4 bases; junction bases not matched to a gene: 11. The germline V gene encodes CDR1 MNHEY and CDR2 SMNVEV (reference sequence). CDR3 residues: CASSPSPGQLYGYTF. In nucleotides, the CDR3 is TGTGCCAGCAGCCCCTCCCCGGGACAGCTCTATGGCTACACCTTC.

The V gene is TRBV6-5, the J gene TRBJ1-5, with a weak D call TRBD1 (5 bases). The CDR3 spans 18 residues. Looked up from germline, CDR1 is MNHEY and CDR2 is SVGAGI. Trimming shortened V by 0 bases and J by 0 bases, and 15 bases separated the two germline ends. In nucleotides, the CDR3 is TGTGCCAGCAGTTACTCCTGGGACGGTTCGTATAGCAATCAGCCCCAGCATTTT. It specifies CASSYSWDGSYSNQPQHF.

CDR3: CSARWPGNTEAFF. The CDR3 DNA reads as TGCAGTGCTAGATGGCCAGGGAATACTGAAGCTTTCTTT. The rearrangement uses TRBV20-1 and TRBJ1-1; TRBD1 is a possible D gene (5 bases). This CDR3 has 13 amino acids. The V gene's germline CDR1 is DFQATT and CDR2 SNEGSKA (reference sequence). With 2 bases removed from V and 5 bases from J, the gap between germline ends came to 12 bases.

This clonotype was detected only a few times. The gene calls are TRBV10-3 and TRBJ1-6; 10 nucleotides line up with TRBD1. Germline V gives CDR1 ENHRY, CDR2 SYGVKD. V lost 6 bases and J lost 7; bases outside the gene matches: 3. This CDR3 has 14 residues. The CDR3 spells CAIRATGGNSPLHF. As DNA, the CDR3 is TGTGCCATCAGAGCGACAGGGGGCAATTCACCCCTCCACTTT.

This rearrangement joins TRBV7-2 to TRBJ1-5, with TRBD1 matching 9 bases. The trim removed 6 bases at V and 0 bases at J, leaving 3 bases unmatched. The CDR3 extends over 15 amino acids. Germline loops: CDR1 SGHTA, CDR2 FQGNSA. The DNA of the CDR3 is TGTGCCAGCAGTTGGGACAGGGATAGCAATCAGCCCCAGCATTTT. Encoded protein: CASSWDRDSNQPQHF. The variable domain in full, with the rest retrieved from reference TRBV7-2 and TRBJ1-5, is GAGVSQSPSNKVTEKGKDVELRCDPISGHTALYWYRQSLGQGLEFLIYFQGNSAPDKSGLPSDRFSAERTGGSVSTLTIQRTQQEDSAVYLCASSWDRDSNQPQHFGDGTRLSIL.

This clonotype was counted between two and nine times. The V and J genes are TRBV2 and TRBJ1-4, with D unresolved. The CDR3 consists of 13 residues. The germline V and J ends were trimmed by 7 bases and 7 bases, with 13 bases remaining between them. Germline V gene sequence: CDR1 SNHLY, CDR2 FYNNEI. The CDR3 protein is CASNSGEGEKLFF. DNA for the CDR3: TGTGCCAGCAATTCCGGGGAGGGTGAAAAACTGTTTTTT.

This sequence joins TRBV25-1 and TRBJ2-5, with no clear D. There are 12 residues in the CDR3. The germline CDR1 and CDR2 sequences are MGHDK and SYGVNS. V gave up 3 bases and J gave up 5 bases, with 7 bases separating them. In DNA, the CDR3 is TGTGCCAGCAGTGATTTAGAGGAGACCCAGTACTTC. Its protein product is CASSDLEETQYF.

The V gene is TRBV6-5, the J gene TRBJ1-4; TRBD1 matches at 7 bases. The germline gives CDR1 MNHEY, CDR2 SVGAGI. The V and J ends lost 0 bases and 3 bases, in that order; junction bases with no gene match: 4. CDR3 length: 16 residues. This CDR3 is CASSYSQTGSNEKLFF. The CDR3 DNA sequence: TGTGCCAGCAGTTACTCTCAGACAGGGTCTAATGAAAAACTGTTTTTT.

This clonotype was detected many times. The chain couples TRBV6-1 to TRBJ1-3; D is undetermined. Between the trimmed V and J ends, which lost 5 bases and 4 bases, there was a span of 3 bases. The CDR3 sequence is 11 residues long. CDR1 is MNHNS and CDR2 is SASEGT in the germline V gene. CDR3 coding DNA: TGTGCCAGCAGTCGCGGAAACACCATATATTTT. Amino acids: CASSRGNTIYF.

The chain recombines TRBV27 with TRBJ1-6; possibly TRBD1 for D (5 bases). V lost 3 bases to trimming and J lost 10 bases, with 13 bases between them. The CDR3 totals 14 residues. In germline, CDR1 is MNHEY, CDR2 SMNVEV (reference sequence). Here the CDR3 reads CASSLVRERSPLHF. The CDR3 nucleotides are TGTGCCAGCAGTTTGGTCAGGGAAAGGTCACCCCTCCACTTT.

The J gene is TRBJ1-5, the V gene TRBV15; D is ambiguous. The CDR3 sequence is 15 residues long. The V gene's germline CDR1 is LNHNV and CDR2 YYDKDF (reference sequence). Between the trimmed V and J ends, which lost 0 bases and 6 bases, there was a span of 12 bases. The CDR3 loop is CATSRDRSASQPQHF. As DNA, the CDR3 is TGTGCCACCAGCAGAGATCGTTCTGCAAGTCAGCCCCAGCATTTT. The whole variable domain, filled in from reference TRBV15 and TRBJ1-5, reads DAMVIQNPRYQVTQFGKPVTLSCSQTLNHNVMYWYQQKSSQAPKLLFHYYDKDFNNEADTPDNFQSRRPNTSFCFLDIRSPGLGDTAMYLCATSRDRSASQPQHFGDGTRLSIL.

The V and J genes are TRBV2 and TRBJ2-3, with TRBD2 matching over 13 bases. With 3 bases clipped from V and 0 bases from J, the junction kept 9 bases outside the gene matches. This CDR3 has 19 residues. Germline CDR1 SNHLY, CDR2 FYNNEI. The CDR3 spells CASSDEWGLAGLSTDTQYF. The CDR3 DNA sequence: TGTGCCAGCAGTGATGAGTGGGGACTAGCGGGACTTAGCACAGATACGCAGTATTTT.

A few counts support this clonotype. CDR3 nucleotide sequence: TGCGCCAGCAGCCAAGATGACGTTAGCTCCTACAATGAGCAGTTCTTC. Its protein is CASSQDDVSSYNEQFF. The rearrangement uses TRBV4-3 and TRBJ2-1; D remains unclear. CDR1 is LGHNA, CDR2 YSLEER, per germline. The ends were cut back, 0 bases at V and 0 bases at J, with 9 bases in the middle. This CDR3 contains 16 residues.

Only a few counts were recorded for this clonotype. The rearrangement links TRBV6-5 to TRBJ2-7, with D hard to call. Germline lookup yields CDR1 MNHEY and CDR2 SVGAGI. The CDR3 has 15 amino acids. Trimming took off 0 bases at V and 0 bases at J, with 9 bases between the two ends. CDR3 sequence (DNA): TGTGCCAGCAGTTACTCTTACAGAGACTCCTACGAGCAGTACTTC. Translated: CASSYSYRDSYEQYF.

This clonotype was seen once. A read error may be the cause here, since a much bigger clone is one base away. The chain has TRBV6-1 and TRBJ1-1; the match to TRBD1 covers 11 bases. This CDR3 is built from 14 residues. Germline CDR1 is MNHNS and CDR2 is SASEGT. The CDR3 bases are TGTGTCAGCAGGATAGGGACAGGGGGGACTGAAGCTTTCTTT. Protein sequence: CVSRIGTGGTEAFF.

This clonotype was counted a few times. This chain uses TRBV13 with TRBJ1-1; 9 bases are a match to TRBD1. The V segment lost 5 bases and the J segment 5 bases; nucleotides outside the gene matches: 3. CDR1 and CDR2 from the germline V gene are PRHDT and FYEKMQ (reference sequence). The CDR3 is made up of 13 amino acids. CDR3 sequence: CASSEDRGTEAFF. CDR3 in DNA: TGTGCCAGCAGCGAGGACAGGGGTACTGAAGCTTTCTTT.

The gene calls are TRBV5-1 and TRBJ2-1; TRBD2 aligns across 7 bases. Germline values: CDR1 SGHRS, CDR2 YFSETQ. Germline trimming cut 1 base from V and 6 bases from J; bases unmatched to any gene: 7. The CDR3 covers 15 residues. CDR3 loop: CASSLSRGVLNEQFF. The CDR3 DNA reads as TGCGCCAGCAGCTTGAGCCGGGGGGTCCTCAATGAGCAGTTCTTC. The whole variable domain, filled in from reference TRBV5-1 and TRBJ2-1, reads KAGVTQTPRYLIKTRGQQVTLSCSPISGHRSVSWYQQTPGQGLQFLFEYFSETQRNKGNFPGRFSGRQFSNSRSEMNVSTLELGDSALYLCASSLSRGVLNEQFFGPGTRLTVL.

In its sample, this clonotype was seen many times. The rearrangement uses TRBV10-2 and TRBJ1-2; 8 nucleotides agree with TRBD1. The CDR3 has 16 residues. V shed 2 bases, J shed 0 bases, and the junction held 5 bases outside the gene matches. CDR1 WSHSY and CDR2 SAAADI come from the germline V gene. The CDR3 coding sequence is TGCGCCAGCAGTGAGGAAGGGACAGGAGCTAACTATGGCTACACCTTC. This codes for CASSEEGTGANYGYTF.

The genes are TRBV10-3 and TRBJ1-1, with D possibly TRBD1 on 5 matching bases. Germline V gene sequence: CDR1 ENHRY, CDR2 SYGVKD. V was trimmed by 2 bases and J by 4 bases, leaving 11 bases between them. CDR3 length: 14 amino acids. As DNA, the CDR3 is TGTGCCATCAGTGAGGGGGGAGTGGGCACTGAAGCTTTCTTT. Protein sequence: CAISEGGVGTEAFF.